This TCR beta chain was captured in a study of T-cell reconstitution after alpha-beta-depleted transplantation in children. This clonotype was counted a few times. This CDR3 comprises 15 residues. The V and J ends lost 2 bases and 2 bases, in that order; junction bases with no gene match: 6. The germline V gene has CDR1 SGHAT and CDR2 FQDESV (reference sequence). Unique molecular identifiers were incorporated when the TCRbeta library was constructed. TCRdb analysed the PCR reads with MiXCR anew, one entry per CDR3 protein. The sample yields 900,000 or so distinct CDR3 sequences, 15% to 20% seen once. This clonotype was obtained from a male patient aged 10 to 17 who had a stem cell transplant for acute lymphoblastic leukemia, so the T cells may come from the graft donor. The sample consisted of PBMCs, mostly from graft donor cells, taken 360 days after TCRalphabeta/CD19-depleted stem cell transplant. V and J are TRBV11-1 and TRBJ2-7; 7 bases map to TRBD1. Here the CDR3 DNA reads TGTGCCAGCAGCTTACGGGACGGGACAGCCTACGAGCAGTACTTC. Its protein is CASSLRDGTAYEQYF. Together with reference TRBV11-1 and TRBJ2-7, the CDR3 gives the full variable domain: EAEVAQSPRYKITEKSQAVAFWCDPISGHATLYWYRQILGQGPELLVQFQDESVVDDSQLPKDRFSAERLKGVDSTLKIQPAELGDSAMYLCASSLRDGTAYEQYFGPGTRLTVT.